Listed below are T cell receptor beta chains from one sample, sequenced in a study of Ad26.COV2.S vaccination and SARS-CoV-2 variants. Assay used: immunoSEQ multiplex PCR; TCRdb lists only in-frame clones, some missing. The sample has about 350,000 clones, 75% to 90% seen once. Here the sequenced sample was peripheral blood, taken in a trial of Ad26.COV2.S vaccine versus placebo. Receptors originate from a person aged 18-60 years who received the Ad26.COV2.S COVID-19 vaccine or a placebo. Both conserved end residues are part of each CDR3. A D gene is named only where the DNA matches it firmly. For some rows the clone size is stated as once, few or many, or as a class when expanded; others skip it.

D | J | size | V | DNA | CDR3
TRBD2 | TRBJ2-7 | . | TRBV6-5 | TGTGCCAGCAGTTTGGGGACTAGGGGTTACGAGCAGTACTTC | CASSLGTRGYEQYF
TRBD2 | TRBJ2-5 | . | TRBV4-2 | TGTGCCAGCAGCCAGGAAGGGACTAGCGGGAGTAGGGAGACCCAGTACTTC | CASSQEGTSGSRETQYF
. | TRBJ1-6 | . | TRBV18 | TGTGCCAGCTCACCACGGATAGCCAGCAATTCACCCCTCCACTTT | CASSPRIASNSPLHF
TRBD1 | TRBJ1-2 | . | TRBV18 | TGTGCCAGCTCACCGCCCGGGACAGGGACCCTTTGGGGCTACACCTTC | CASSPPGTGTLWGYTF
. | TRBJ1-2 | . | TRBV2 | TGTGCCAGCGGTGGGCAGGTGGTAAAGGGCTACACCTTC | CASGGQVVKGYTF
TRBD1 | TRBJ1-6 | . | TRBV27 | TGTGCCAGCAGTCTCACAGGGGGCGGTTATTCACCCCTCCACTTT | CASSLTGGGYSPLHF
. | TRBJ1-1 | . | TRBV6-2/TRBV6-3 | TGTGCCAGCAGTCACAGTAATGAAGCTTTCTTT | CASSHSNEAFF
TRBD2 | TRBJ2-3 | . | TRBV4-1 | TGCGCCAGCAGCCCCCTCGGGGGGGGAACAGATACGCAGTATTTT | CASSPLGGGTDTQYF
TRBD1 | TRBJ1-1 | . | TRBV4-2 | TGTGCCAGCAGCCAAGGACAGGGGGCTTCTGAAGCTTTCTTT | CASSQGQGASEAFF
TRBD2 | TRBJ2-5 | . | TRBV11-2 | TGTGCCAGCAGCTTGGGGGGACTAGCCCAACAAGAGACCCAGTACTTC | CASSLGGLAQQETQYF
. | TRBJ1-6 | . | TRBV27 | TGTGCCAGCAGTTTATGGCAGGGAGGGTCACCCCTCCACTTT | CASSLWQGGSPLHF
. | TRBJ1-1 | . | TRBV19 | TGTGCCAGTAGTATACCGAGGAGCCATCGAAGTGCTTTCTTT | CASSIPRSHRSAFF
TRBD1 | TRBJ2-7 | few | TRBV20-1 | TGCAGTGCTAGTCGGCAGGGGGTCGCCGAGCAGTACTTC | CSASRQGVAEQYF
. | TRBJ1-3 | . | TRBV6-5 | TGTGCCAGCAGTTACCTGGGACGGAACTCTGGAAACACCATATATTTT | CASSYLGRNSGNTIYF
. | TRBJ1-1 | . | TRBV3-1/TRBV3-2 | TGTGCCACCGCGGACCCGGACACTGAAGCTTTCTTT | CATADPDTEAFF
. | TRBJ1-1 | . | TRBV28 | TGTGCCAGCAGCCTTTTAGGACAGAGCCTGAACACTGAAGCTTTCTTT | CASSLLGQSLNTEAFF
TRBD2 | TRBJ2-5 | . | TRBV15 | TGTGCCACCAGCAGAGACCGGGGGGAGGAGACCCAGTACTTC | CATSRDRGEETQYF